This TCR beta chain was identified during a study of beta chain features in type 1 diabetes. Reverse transcription of all isolated RNA meant that expressed TCRB transcripts were sequenced. The assay was immunoSEQ multiplex PCR, and TCRdb's table has in-frame clones only and misses some. The repertoire holds 860,000 or so clones, roughly 15% seen once, with around 0.02% in the top ten. Study conclusions and caveats: Shorter TCRB CDR3s, moderately but significantly so, were found in Type 1 diabetes patients in all four CD4+ subsets. Fewer insertions but more deletions were seen at VDJ junctions in type 1 diabetes patients.

This CDR3 has 15 residues. Trimming stripped 1 base from V and 3 bases from J, with 12 bases between. CDR1 is SGHTA, CDR2 FQGNSA, per germline. This clone showed up just a few times. Its target is not known. Material for sequencing was naive CD4+ T cells from blood. The J gene is TRBJ1-2, the V gene TRBV7-2; D is ambiguous. The clonotype originates from a woman aged 18-29 years in good health. The CDR3 is CASSLVARTDYGYTF. The CDR3 bases are TGTGCCAGCAGCTTAGTGGCTAGGACCGACTATGGCTACACCTTC.